The clone carrying this TCR beta chain has more than one count but fewer than ten. In the original processing: Amplification of reference gene primers was used by the study to estimate nucleated cell counts. Clones were sequenced by immunoSEQ multiplex PCR, and TCRdb holds only the in-frame ones, with some missing. V, J and clone size are taken as reported in that table, and D and trimming were inferred from the DNA itself. In the table there are some 83,000 clones, around 81% of which are singletons. V was trimmed by 2 bases and J by 8 bases, leaving 18 bases between them. Germline CDR1 is SGHDN and CDR2 is FVKESK. This CDR3 spans 15 amino acids. The record originates from a study of blood T cell repertoires in COVID-19. Study-wide context: Sites across the United States, Italy and Spain contributed samples from acute and convalescent COVID-19. PBMCs, B-cell-depleted T cells, or T cells provided the cDNA or gDNA that made up the material.

Sequenced material: peripheral blood. The gene calls are TRBV14 and TRBJ1-1; no clear D gene. The TCR comes from a man older than 75 with acute or convalescent COVID-19. The CDR3 DNA reads TGTGCCAGCAGCCAAAACCGCCTTGGGCCTTCCGAAGCTTTCTTT. Its translation is CASSQNRLGPSEAFF. The whole variable domain, filled in from reference TRBV14 and TRBJ1-1, reads EAGVTQFPSHSVIEKGQTVTLRCDPISGHDNLYWYRRVMGKEIKFLLHFVKESKQDESGMPNNRFLAERTGGTYSTLKVQPAELEDSGVYFCASSQNRLGPSEAFFGQGTRLTVV.